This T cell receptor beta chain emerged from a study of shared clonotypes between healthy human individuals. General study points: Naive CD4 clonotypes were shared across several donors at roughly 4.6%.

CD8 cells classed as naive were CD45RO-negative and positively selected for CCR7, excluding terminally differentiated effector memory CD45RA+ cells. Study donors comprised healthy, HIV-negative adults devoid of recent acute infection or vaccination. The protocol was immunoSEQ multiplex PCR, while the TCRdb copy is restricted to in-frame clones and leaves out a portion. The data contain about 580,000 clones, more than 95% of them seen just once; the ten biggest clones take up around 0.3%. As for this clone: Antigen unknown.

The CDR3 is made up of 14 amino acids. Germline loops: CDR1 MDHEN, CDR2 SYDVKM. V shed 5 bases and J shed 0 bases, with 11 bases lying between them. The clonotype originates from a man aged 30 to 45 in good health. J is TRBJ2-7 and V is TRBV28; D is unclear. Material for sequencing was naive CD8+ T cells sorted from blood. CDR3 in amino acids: CASSPFAPSYEQYF. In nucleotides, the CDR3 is TGTGCCAGCAGTCCCTTTGCGCCCTCCTACGAGCAGTACTTC.